The clone carrying this T cell receptor (beta chain) was observed many times. The data were obtained in a study of T cells in Graves' hyperthyroidism and ophthalmopathy. Germline CDR1 MNHEY, CDR2 SMNVEV (reference sequence). Trimming cost V 3 bases and J 5 bases, with 17 bases left between them. CDR3 length equals 15 residues. This sample holds PBMCs from 8.5 to 10 ml fresh peripheral blood. TCR beta CDR3 region amplification was performed from RNA transcripts. When the TCR CDR3 underwent first-round RT-PCR, the HTBI primer set was used. MiXCR was run by TCRdb on the multiplex PCR reads, yielding one entry per CDR3 protein. The sample records about 710,000 distinct CDR3 sequences, 16% being singletons.

Sequences were obtained from blood. The chain carries TRBV27 and TRBJ2-7, with a tentative D call TRBD1 (6 bases). The sequence was collected from a man aged 18 to 30 with Graves' hyperthyroidism. Here the CDR3 reads CASSFSAGVNHEQYF. CDR3 nucleotides: TGTGCCAGCAGTTTCTCGGCAGGGGTTAATCACGAGCAGTACTTC.